Sequencing of this TCR beta chain was carried out in a study of human T cells and chemical hapten exposure. The wider study: Patients additionally received therapeutic doses of diphenylcyclopropenone on the scalp once a week, and this continued throughout the roughly 25-week study.

Time point defined: patch test 1, 2 weeks after DPC sensitization. Treatment meaning: therapeutic diphenylcyclopropenone sensitization with weekly scalp DPC. This CDR3 has 14 residues. Germline CDR1 and CDR2: SGHAT and FQNNGV. The V gene lost 6 bases and the J gene lost 1 base, with 10 bases spanning the gap. MiXCR was run by TCRdb on the RACE reads, yielding one entry per CDR3 protein. Among 95,000 to 150,000 distinct CDR3 sequences listed, roughly 13% were seen once. The sequence was obtained from a man younger than 30 with alopecia areata. Some clones in this sample may be carry-over from other donors' samples. The chain carries TRBV11-2 and TRBJ2-1; D is ambiguous. Specimen: whole blood, collected in connection with sensitization to the hapten diphenylcyclopropenone (DPC). DNA for the CDR3: TGTGCCAGCAGTTTGGACGGATCCTACAATGAGCAGTTCTTC. It encodes CASSLDGSYNEQFF.